These 27 T cell receptor beta chains originate from one sample sequenced in a study of T cell repertoires in aging, cancer and after chemotherapy. TCR beta rearrangements were amplified from peripheral blood genomic DNA. A mixed TRB-A/B primer pool amplified rearranged TRB by multiplex touch-down PCR. TCRdb redid the calling of the multiplex PCR reads with MiXCR, one entry per CDR3 protein. Of 20,000 or so distinct CDR3 sequences in the sample, approximately 40% were seen once. Sequenced input: blood. These receptors all come from a human donor with a solid tumor.

The chain employs TRBV7-2 and TRBJ1-2; D is perhaps TRBD1 (6 bases). V was shortened by 1 base and J by 7 bases, with 10 bases between the two germline ends. The germline CDR1 and CDR2 sequences are SGHTA and FQGNSA. This CDR3 comprises 13 residues. CDR3 sequence: CASSLVGGSGYTF. As DNA, the CDR3 is TGTGCCAGCAGCTTAGTCGGGGGCAGTGGCTACACCTTC.

The rearrangement joins TRBV19 to TRBJ2-7; unclear D gene. The V end lost 2 bases, the J end lost 5 bases, and 10 bases lay between the germline ends. Looked up from germline, CDR1 is LNHDA and CDR2 is SQIVND (reference sequence). CDR3 size: 13 residues. The CDR3, as DNA: TGTGCCAGTAGTATACTAGGCACCAACGAGCAGTACTTC. This encodes CASSILGTNEQYF.

CDR3 bases: TGTGCCAGCAGCTTTAGCGCAGGGGTAACCAATGAGCAGTTCTTC. It yields the protein CASSFSAGVTNEQFF. This rearrangement joins TRBV5-4 to TRBJ2-1, with D perhaps matching TRBD1 (6 bases). Germline values: CDR1 SGHNT, CDR2 YYREEE (reference sequence). The CDR3 sequence is 15 residues long. Trimming cost V 2 bases and J 6 bases, with 15 bases left between them.

This chain joins TRBV13 and TRBJ2-5; 7 bases agree with TRBD2. Trimming removed 5 bases from V and 0 bases from J; junction bases left unmatched: 6. Germline CDR1 is PRHDT and CDR2 is FYEKMQ (reference sequence). This CDR3 spans 15 amino acids. In DNA form, the CDR3 reads TGTGCCAGCAGCCCGAGGGCGGGGGACCAAGAGACCCAGTACTTC. Its translation is CASSPRAGDQETQYF.

The V and J genes are TRBV11-1 and TRBJ2-1; D is undetermined. Per the germline V gene, CDR1 is SGHAT and CDR2 is FQDESV (reference sequence). CDR3 length: 15 residues. V was trimmed by 2 bases and J by 8 bases, leaving 16 bases between them. CDR3 in DNA: TGTGCCAGCAGCTTAACGGGCCATTCAGCGTATGAGCAGTTCTTC. Its protein product is CASSLTGHSAYEQFF. The whole variable domain, remainder taken from reference TRBV11-1 and TRBJ2-1, is EAEVAQSPRYKITEKSQAVAFWCDPISGHATLYWYRQILGQGPELLVQFQDESVVDDSQLPKDRFSAERLKGVDSTLKIQPAELGDSAMYLCASSLTGHSAYEQFFGPGTRLTVL.

In its sample, this clonotype was seen a few times. V usage is TRBV5-1 and J usage is TRBJ2-5, with D maybe TRBD1 (7 bases). The CDR3 consists of 16 residues. The ends were cut back, 4 bases at V and 4 bases at J, with 20 bases in the middle. Germline loops: CDR1 SGHRS, CDR2 YFSETQ. CDR3 DNA: TGCGCCAGCAGCCCGGTGGACAGGTCAGCGGGAGAGACCCAGTACTTC. Translated: CASSPVDRSAGETQYF. Using reference TRBV5-1 and TRBJ2-5 for the parts outside the CDR3, the full variable domain is KAGVTQTPRYLIKTRGQQVTLSCSPISGHRSVSWYQQTPGQGLQFLFEYFSETQRNKGNFPGRFSGRQFSNSRSEMNVSTLELGDSALYLCASSPVDRSAGETQYFGPGTRLLVL.

The CDR3 DNA follows: TGCAGCGTTGGGGGCCATCTGGGACAATCCGACTACGAGCAGTACTTC. Translating gives CSVGGHLGQSDYEQYF. The chain has TRBV29-1 and TRBJ2-7; a weak D match, TRBD1 (6 bases). Trimming stripped 4 bases from V and 3 bases from J, with 22 bases between. The CDR3 has 16 amino acids. The germline V gene has CDR1 SQVTM and CDR2 ANQGSEA.

V and J are TRBV20-1 and TRBJ1-5; D may be TRBD1 (5 bases). CDR1 and CDR2 (germline): DFQATT, SNEGSKA (reference sequence). CDR3 length: 15 amino acids. Deletions cut 0 bases from V and 4 bases from J, with 13 bases between. The CDR3 loop is CSAREGGSGNQPQHF. CDR3 DNA: TGCAGTGCTAGAGAGGGGGGGAGTGGGAATCAGCCCCAGCATTTT.

Only one count was recorded for this clonotype. The V call is TRBV30, the J call TRBJ2-1, with 8 bases fitting TRBD2. The J segment lost 4 bases and the V segment lost 8 bases, leaving 1 base of the junction unmatched. From germline, CDR1 is GTSNPN and CDR2 SVGIG (reference sequence). This CDR3 has 11 residues. The CDR3, as DNA: TGTGCCCGGGAGGGTTACAATGAGCAGTTCTTC. Amino acids: CAREGYNEQFF.

J is TRBJ2-3 and V is TRBV11-2, with no clear D. V was shortened by 4 bases and J by 4 bases, with 9 bases between the two germline ends. The germline V gene encodes CDR1 SGHAT and CDR2 FQNNGV. The CDR3 is 13 residues long. The CDR3 DNA reads TGTGCCAGCAGCTCCCAAGCCCCAGATACGCAGTATTTT. This sequence encodes CASSSQAPDTQYF.

The chain combines TRBV30 with TRBJ1-3; D might be TRBD1 (6 bases). In germline, CDR1 is GTSNPN, CDR2 SVGIG (reference sequence). V was pared by 4 bases and J by 6 bases, with 13 bases between. The CDR3 is 13 amino acids. The CDR3 nucleotides read TGTGCCTGGACGGCGGGACATACAAACACCATATATTTT. The encoded protein is CAWTAGHTNTIYF.

V gene TRBV19 combines with J gene TRBJ2-1; 11 bases agree with TRBD2. In germline, CDR1 is LNHDA, CDR2 SQIVND (reference sequence). The length of the CDR3 is 15 residues. After removal of 5 bases from V and 4 bases from J, the junction contained 4 bases not matched to a gene. The CDR3 nucleotides read TGTGCCAGTAGTGCGGGACTAGCGGAATACAATGAGCAGTTCTTC. This codes for CASSAGLAEYNEQFF.

V and J are TRBV6-6 and TRBJ2-1, with TRBD2 matching over 9 bases. J was trimmed by 6 bases and V by 5 bases; bases with no gene match: 14. The germline CDR1 and CDR2 sequences are MNHNY and SVGAGI (reference sequence). The CDR3 covers 17 residues. CDR3 in DNA: TGTGCCAGCAGTCTCTCGTCAGCCAGCGGGGGGAGCAATGAGCAGTTCTTC. This encodes CASSLSSASGGSNEQFF.

CDR3 DNA sequence: TGTGCCAGCAGCTTACGACCAGACAGGTCCTACAATGAGCAGTTCTTC. It translates to CASSLRPDRSYNEQFF. This rearrangement joins TRBV7-3 to TRBJ2-1; D may be TRBD1 (6 bases). The CDR3 contains 16 residues. Germline CDR1 SGHTA, CDR2 FQGTGA. The V gene lost 2 bases and the J gene lost 1 base, with 12 bases spanning the gap.

This chain connects TRBV6-5 to TRBJ2-7, with D possibly called TRBD1 or TRBD2 (5 bases each). CDR3 size: 13 residues. Per the germline V gene, CDR1 is MNHEY and CDR2 is SVGAGI. V was cut by 6 bases and J by 4 bases, with 13 bases left in between. CDR3 DNA: TGTGCCAGCAGCATAGACAGAGGGTACGAGCAGTACTTC. Protein: CASSIDRGYEQYF.

This rearrangement joins TRBV12-3 or TRBV12-4 to TRBJ2-1; D gene ambiguous. Trimming pared 5 bases from V and 6 bases from J, leaving 8 bases between. The CDR3 is 12 residues long. The CDR3 DNA is TGTGCCAGCAGTGGATACAGCAATGAGCAGTTCTTC. This translates into CASSGYSNEQFF.

The chain recombines TRBV7-9 with TRBJ2-1; TRBD2 matches 9 bases. V lost 5 bases to trimming and J lost 2 bases; unmatched junction nucleotides: 7. Germline loops: CDR1 SEHNR, CDR2 FQNEAQ (reference sequence). The CDR3 sequence is 16 residues long. CDR3 amino acids: CASSQPGLATYNEQFF. Written as DNA, the CDR3 is TGTGCCAGCAGCCAACCCGGACTAGCGACCTACAATGAGCAGTTCTTC. The full variable domain, in which reference TRBV7-9 and TRBJ2-1 provide the parts outside the CDR3, is DTGVSQNPRHKITKRGQNVTFRCDPISEHNRLYWYRQTLGQGPEFLTYFQNEAQLEKSRLLSDRFSAERPKGSFSTLEIQRTEQGDSAMYLCASSQPGLATYNEQFFGPGTRLTVL.

The V call is TRBV19, the J call TRBJ1-2; D may be TRBD1 (5 bases). CDR3 length equals 12 residues. Trimming took 7 bases from V and 6 from J, leaving 12 bases between them. In germline, CDR1 is LNHDA, CDR2 SQIVND (reference sequence). The CDR3 region is CASTGQGDGYTF. The CDR3 DNA sequence: TGTGCCAGTACTGGGCAGGGTGATGGCTACACCTTC.

The sample holds a few counts of this clonotype. The CDR3 loop is CASSLVSGRGETQYF. CDR3 coding DNA: TGTGCCAGCAGCTTAGTGAGCGGGAGGGGAGAGACCCAGTACTTC. This sequence joins TRBV5-4 and TRBJ2-5, with TRBD2 identical over 10 bases. The V segment lost 2 bases and the J segment 4 bases; nucleotides outside the gene matches: 5. CDR3 length: 15 residues. CDR1 SGHNT and CDR2 YYREEE come from the germline V gene (reference sequence).

The J gene is TRBJ2-5, the V gene TRBV19; tentatively, D is TRBD2 (6 bases). Trimming removed 4 bases at V and 5 bases at J, with 20 bases between. The CDR3 is 16 residues long. The V gene's germline CDR1 is LNHDA and CDR2 SQIVND (reference sequence). CDR3: CASSKSCPLAGETQYF. The CDR3 bases are TGTGCCAGTAGTAAGTCCTGCCCACTAGCCGGGGAGACCCAGTACTTC.

A few counts support this clonotype. The genes are TRBV27 and TRBJ2-7; D remains ambiguous. Between the trimmed V and J ends, which lost 3 bases and 0 bases, there was a span of 6 bases. The CDR3 length is 13 residues. Germline CDR1 reads MNHEY; CDR2 reads SMNVEV (reference sequence). CDR3 in amino acids: CASSFPGSYEQYF. The CDR3 coding sequence is TGTGCCAGCAGTTTTCCAGGCTCCTACGAGCAGTACTTC.

This chain links TRBV6-5 with TRBJ1-6; no reliable D call. Trimming stripped 1 base from V and 7 bases from J, with 8 bases between. CDR1 is MNHEY, CDR2 SVGAGI, per germline. The CDR3 has 14 amino acids. CDR3 DNA sequence: TGTGCCAGCAGTTACTGGGAGGGAAATTCACCCCTCCACTTT. Translation gives CASSYWEGNSPLHF.

Remarks on this clonotype: A single base separates this from a much larger clone, so it may be a read error. This chain connects TRBV29-1 to TRBJ1-1, with D possibly TRBD1 on 6 matching bases. This CDR3 has 15 amino acids. CDR1 is SQVTM and CDR2 is ANQGSEA in the germline V gene. V was shortened by 7 bases and J by 2 bases, with 20 bases between the two germline ends. The CDR3 reads CSAMPGASPNTEAFF. CDR3 DNA: TGCAGCGCAATGCCAGGGGCTTCACCTAACACTGAAGCTTTCTTT. Full variable domain (remainder filled in from reference TRBV29-1 and TRBJ1-1): SAVISQKPSRDICQRGTSLTIQCQVDSQVTMMFWYRQQPGQSLTLIATANQGSEATYESGFVIDKFPISRPNLTFSTLTVSNMSPEDSSIYLCSAMPGASPNTEAFFGQGTRLTVV.

This clonotype has only a few counts. The chain recombines TRBV6-1 with TRBJ2-1; the D is unclear. The V end was cut by 0 bases, the J end by 6 bases, with 12 bases between. This CDR3 comprises 15 residues. CDR1 and CDR2 (germline): MNHNS, SASEGT. CDR3 in DNA: TGTGCCAGCAGTGAAGCAGGGTGGTCGGGCAATGAGCAGTTCTTC. This sequence encodes CASSEAGWSGNEQFF.

By share of the sample, this clonotype is medium-sized. The chain recombines TRBV19 with TRBJ2-3; a possible D gene is TRBD2 (7 bases). V was shortened by 6 bases and J by 2 bases, with 9 bases between the two germline ends. The CDR3 sequence is 13 residues long. Germline loops: CDR1 LNHDA, CDR2 SQIVND (reference sequence). CDR3 loop: CASRGGATDTQYF. The CDR3 nucleotides read TGTGCCAGTAGGGGGGGGGCCACAGATACGCAGTATTTT.

This clonotype was observed a handful of times. This chain links TRBV27 with TRBJ2-5, with a tentative D call TRBD1 (7 bases). The CDR3 runs 15 residues. Trimming stripped 4 bases from V and 2 bases from J, with 14 bases between. In germline, CDR1 is MNHEY, CDR2 SMNVEV (reference sequence). The CDR3 DNA reads as TGTGCCAGCAGTTCCACACAGGGGACTCAAGAGACCCAGTACTTC. Translating gives CASSSTQGTQETQYF.

The rearrangement links TRBV6-1 to TRBJ1-1; TRBD1 aligns across 9 bases. CDR3 length: 13 residues. J lost 9 bases, V lost 4 bases, and 6 bases had no gene match. The germline V gene has CDR1 MNHNS and CDR2 SASEGT. The CDR3 sequence: CASSGWTGDKAFF. In DNA form, the CDR3 reads TGTGCCAGCAGTGGGTGGACAGGGGATAAAGCTTTCTTT.